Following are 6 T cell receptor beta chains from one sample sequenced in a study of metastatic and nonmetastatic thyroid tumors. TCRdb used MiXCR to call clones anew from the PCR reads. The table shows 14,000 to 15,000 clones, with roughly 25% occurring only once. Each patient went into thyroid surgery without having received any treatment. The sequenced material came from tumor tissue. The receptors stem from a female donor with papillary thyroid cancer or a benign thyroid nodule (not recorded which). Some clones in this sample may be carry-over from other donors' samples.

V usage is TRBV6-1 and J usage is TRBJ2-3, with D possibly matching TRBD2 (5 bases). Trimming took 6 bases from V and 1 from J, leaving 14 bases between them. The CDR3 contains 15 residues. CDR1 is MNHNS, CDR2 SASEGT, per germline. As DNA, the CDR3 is TGTGCCAGCAGGGCGAACGAAGCGGGCACAGATACGCAGTATTTT. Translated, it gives CASRANEAGTDTQYF.

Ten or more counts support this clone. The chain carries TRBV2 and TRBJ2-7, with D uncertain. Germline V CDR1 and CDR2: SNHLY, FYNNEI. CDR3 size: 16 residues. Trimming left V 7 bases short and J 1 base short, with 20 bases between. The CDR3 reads CASTPVGSLPSYEQYF. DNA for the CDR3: TGTGCCAGCACTCCGGTCGGCTCCTTACCTTCCTACGAGCAGTACTTC.

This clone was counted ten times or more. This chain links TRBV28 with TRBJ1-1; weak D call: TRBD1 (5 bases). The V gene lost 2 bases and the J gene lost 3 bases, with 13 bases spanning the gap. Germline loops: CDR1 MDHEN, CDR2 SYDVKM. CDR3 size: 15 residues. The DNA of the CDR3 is TGTGCCAGCAGTTTAGGGAGCTGGGGCTACACTGAAGCTTTCTTT. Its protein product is CASSLGSWGYTEAFF.

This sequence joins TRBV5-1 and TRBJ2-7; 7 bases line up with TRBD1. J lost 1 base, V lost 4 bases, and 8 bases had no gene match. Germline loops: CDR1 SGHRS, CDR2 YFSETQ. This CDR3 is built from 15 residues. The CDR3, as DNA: TGCGCCAGCAGCATCAGACAGGGCCTTTCCTACGAGCAGTACTTC. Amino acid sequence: CASSIRQGLSYEQYF. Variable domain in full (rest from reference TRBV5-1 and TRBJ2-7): KAGVTQTPRYLIKTRGQQVTLSCSPISGHRSVSWYQQTPGQGLQFLFEYFSETQRNKGNFPGRFSGRQFSNSRSEMNVSTLELGDSALYLCASSIRQGLSYEQYFGPGTRLTVT.

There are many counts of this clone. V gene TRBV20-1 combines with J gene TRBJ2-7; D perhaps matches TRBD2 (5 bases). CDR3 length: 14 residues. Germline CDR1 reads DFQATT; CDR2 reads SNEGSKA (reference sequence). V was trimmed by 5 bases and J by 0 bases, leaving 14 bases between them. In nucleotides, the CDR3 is TGCAGTGCTGGCAGGACTTTAAACTCCTACGAGCAGTACTTC. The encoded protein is CSAGRTLNSYEQYF.

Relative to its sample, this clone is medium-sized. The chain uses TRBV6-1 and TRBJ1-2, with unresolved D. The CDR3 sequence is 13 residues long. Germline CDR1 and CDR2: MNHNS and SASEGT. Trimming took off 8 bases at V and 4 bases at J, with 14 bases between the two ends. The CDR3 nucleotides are TGTGCCAGCGGGTTACTAGGATCCTATGGCTACACCTTC. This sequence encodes CASGLLGSYGYTF.